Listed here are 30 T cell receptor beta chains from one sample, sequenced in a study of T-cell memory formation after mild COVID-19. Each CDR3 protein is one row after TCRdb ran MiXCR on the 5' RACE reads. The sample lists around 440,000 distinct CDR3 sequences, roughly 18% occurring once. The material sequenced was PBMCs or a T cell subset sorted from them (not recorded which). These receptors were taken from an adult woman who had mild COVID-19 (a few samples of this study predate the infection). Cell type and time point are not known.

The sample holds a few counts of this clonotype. The CDR3 loop reads CSARAPLTDYGYTF. CDR3 in DNA: TGCAGTGCTAGAGCGCCCCTGACGGACTATGGCTACACCTTC. V and J are TRBV20-1 and TRBJ1-2; D gene ambiguous. Trimming pared 1 base from V and 3 bases from J, leaving 12 bases between. This CDR3 has 14 residues. CDR1 is DFQATT and CDR2 is SNEGSKA in the germline V gene (reference sequence).

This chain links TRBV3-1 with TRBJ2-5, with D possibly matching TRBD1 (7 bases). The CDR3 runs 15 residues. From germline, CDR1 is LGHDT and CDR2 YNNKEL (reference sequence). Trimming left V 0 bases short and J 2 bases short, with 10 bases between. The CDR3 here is CASSQEGGQQETQYF. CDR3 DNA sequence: TGTGCCAGCAGCCAAGAGGGGGGACAGCAAGAGACCCAGTACTTC.

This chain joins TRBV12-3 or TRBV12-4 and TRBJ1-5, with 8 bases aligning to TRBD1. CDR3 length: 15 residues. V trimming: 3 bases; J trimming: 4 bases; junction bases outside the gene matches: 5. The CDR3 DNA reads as TGTGCCAGCAGTTTGAGGGGACAGGCTAATCAGCCCCAGCATTTT. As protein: CASSLRGQANQPQHF.

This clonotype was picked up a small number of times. The CDR3 here is CASSLVAGVDTEAFF. DNA for the CDR3: TGTGCCAGCAGCTTGGTAGCGGGGGTTGACACTGAAGCTTTCTTT. The gene calls are TRBV5-5 and TRBJ1-1; maybe TRBD1 (5 bases). The CDR3 is 15 residues long. Per the germline V gene, CDR1 is SGHKS and CDR2 is YYEKEE (reference sequence). With 0 bases removed from V and 3 bases from J, the gap between germline ends came to 12 bases.

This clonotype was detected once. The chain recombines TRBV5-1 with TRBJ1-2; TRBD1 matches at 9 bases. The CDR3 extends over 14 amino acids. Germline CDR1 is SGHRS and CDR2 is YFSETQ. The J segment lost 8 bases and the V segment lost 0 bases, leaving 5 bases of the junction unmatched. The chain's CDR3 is CASSLGDRDAGYTF. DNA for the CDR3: TGCGCCAGCAGCTTGGGGGACAGGGATGCAGGCTACACCTTC.

The CDR3 sequence: CASGQGSYQETQYF. DNA for the CDR3: TGTGCCAGCGGTCAAGGGTCTTACCAAGAGACCCAGTACTTC. The rearrangement joins TRBV7-7 to TRBJ2-5, with unresolved D. Germline V CDR1 and CDR2: SSHAT, FNYEAQ (reference sequence). V lost 8 bases and J lost 0, with 13 bases in between. This CDR3 is 14 amino acids long.

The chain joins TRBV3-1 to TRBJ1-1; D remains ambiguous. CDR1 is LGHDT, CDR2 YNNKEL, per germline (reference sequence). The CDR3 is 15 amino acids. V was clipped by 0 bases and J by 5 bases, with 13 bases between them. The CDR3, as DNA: TGTGCCAGCAGCCAAGATTTAGGTCTGGGGACTGAAGCTTTCTTT. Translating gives CASSQDLGLGTEAFF.

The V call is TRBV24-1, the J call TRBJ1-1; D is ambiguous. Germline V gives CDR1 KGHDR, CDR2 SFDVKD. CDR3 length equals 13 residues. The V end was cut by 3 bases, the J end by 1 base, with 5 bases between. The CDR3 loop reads CATSDPGNTEAFF. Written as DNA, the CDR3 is TGTGCCACCAGTGATCCAGGGAACACTGAAGCTTTCTTT.

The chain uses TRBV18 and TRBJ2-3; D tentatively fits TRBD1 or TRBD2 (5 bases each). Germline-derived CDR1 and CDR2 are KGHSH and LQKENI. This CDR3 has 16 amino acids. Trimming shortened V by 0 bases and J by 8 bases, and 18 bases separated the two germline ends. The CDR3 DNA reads TGTGCCAGCTCACCACCGTCTAGCACATACCAGGGTACGCAGTATTTT. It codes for CASSPPSSTYQGTQYF.

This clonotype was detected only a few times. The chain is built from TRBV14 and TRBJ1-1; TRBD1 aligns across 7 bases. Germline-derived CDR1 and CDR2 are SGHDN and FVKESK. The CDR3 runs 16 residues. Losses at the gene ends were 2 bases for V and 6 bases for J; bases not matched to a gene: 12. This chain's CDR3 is CASSQFTGTVVAEAFF. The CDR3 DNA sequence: TGTGCCAGCAGCCAATTCACCGGGACAGTGGTCGCTGAAGCTTTCTTT.

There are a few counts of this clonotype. This CDR3 is CAISETGTAGELFF. In nucleotides, the CDR3 is TGTGCCATCAGTGAGACTGGGACCGCCGGGGAGCTGTTTTTT. The chain is built from TRBV10-3 and TRBJ2-2; D is perhaps TRBD1 or TRBD2 (5 bases each). The CDR3 spans 14 residues. CDR1 is ENHRY, CDR2 SYGVKD, per germline. Trimming left V 2 bases short and J 6 bases short, with 10 bases between.

This CDR3 is CASTERLATYNEQFF. CDR3 nucleotides: TGTGCCAGCACCGAGCGACTGGCTACCTACAATGAGCAGTTCTTC. The rearrangement joins TRBV6-2 or TRBV6-3 to TRBJ2-1; no clear D gene. From germline, CDR1 is MNHEY and CDR2 SVGEGT. CDR3 length equals 15 residues. Trimming cost V 7 bases and J 2 bases, with 15 bases left between them.

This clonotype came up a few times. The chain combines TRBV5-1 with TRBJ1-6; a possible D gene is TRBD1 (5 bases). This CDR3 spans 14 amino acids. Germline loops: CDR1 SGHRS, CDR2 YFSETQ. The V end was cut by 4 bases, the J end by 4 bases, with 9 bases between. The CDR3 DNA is TGCGCCAGCAGCAAAGGACATTATAATTCACCCCTCCACTTT. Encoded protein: CASSKGHYNSPLHF.

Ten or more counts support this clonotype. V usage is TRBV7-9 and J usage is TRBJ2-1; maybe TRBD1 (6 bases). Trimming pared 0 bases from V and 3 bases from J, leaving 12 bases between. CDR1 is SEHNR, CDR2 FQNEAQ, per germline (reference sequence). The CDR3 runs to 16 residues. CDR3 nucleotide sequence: TGTGCCAGCAGCTTAGCCTACCGGGACATCTACAATGAGCAGTTCTTC. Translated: CASSLAYRDIYNEQFF. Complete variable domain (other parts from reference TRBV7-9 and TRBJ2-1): DTGVSQNPRHKITKRGQNVTFRCDPISEHNRLYWYRQTLGQGPEFLTYFQNEAQLEKSRLLSDRFSAERPKGSFSTLEIQRTEQGDSAMYLCASSLAYRDIYNEQFFGPGTRLTVL.

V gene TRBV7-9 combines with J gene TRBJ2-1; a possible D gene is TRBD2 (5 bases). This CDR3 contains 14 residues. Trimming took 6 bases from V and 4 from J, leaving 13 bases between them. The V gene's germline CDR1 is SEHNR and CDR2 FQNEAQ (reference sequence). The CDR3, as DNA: TGTGCCAGCAGACCTGGACCGGGGTACAATGAGCAGTTCTTC. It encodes CASRPGPGYNEQFF.

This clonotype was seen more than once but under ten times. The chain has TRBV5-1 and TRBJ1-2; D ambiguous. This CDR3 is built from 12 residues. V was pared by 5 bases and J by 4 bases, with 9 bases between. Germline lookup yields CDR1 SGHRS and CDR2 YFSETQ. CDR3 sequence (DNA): TGCGCCAGCAGTCCGGAGCGCTATGGCTACACCTTC. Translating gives CASSPERYGYTF. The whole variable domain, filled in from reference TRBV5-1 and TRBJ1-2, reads KAGVTQTPRYLIKTRGQQVTLSCSPISGHRSVSWYQQTPGQGLQFLFEYFSETQRNKGNFPGRFSGRQFSNSRSEMNVSTLELGDSALYLCASSPERYGYTFGSGTRLTVV.

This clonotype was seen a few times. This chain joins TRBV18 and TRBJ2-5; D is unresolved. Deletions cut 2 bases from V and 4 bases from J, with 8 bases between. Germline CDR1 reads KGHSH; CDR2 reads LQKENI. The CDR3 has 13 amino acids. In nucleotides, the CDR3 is TGTGCCAGCTCACCAGGCCACAGAGAGACCCAGTACTTC. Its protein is CASSPGHRETQYF.

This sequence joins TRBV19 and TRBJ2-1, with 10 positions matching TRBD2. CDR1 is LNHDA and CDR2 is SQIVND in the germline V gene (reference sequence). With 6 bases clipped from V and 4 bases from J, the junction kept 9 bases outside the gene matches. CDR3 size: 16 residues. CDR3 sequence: CASRGSVAGGYNEQFF. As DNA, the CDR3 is TGTGCCAGTAGAGGTTCGGTAGCGGGAGGTTACAATGAGCAGTTCTTC.

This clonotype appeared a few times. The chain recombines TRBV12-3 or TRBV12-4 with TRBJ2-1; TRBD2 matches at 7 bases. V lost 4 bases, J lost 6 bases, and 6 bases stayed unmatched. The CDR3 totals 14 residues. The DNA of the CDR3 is TGTGCCAGCAGTTGGGCTAGCGGTGGCAATGAGCAGTTCTTC. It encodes CASSWASGGNEQFF.

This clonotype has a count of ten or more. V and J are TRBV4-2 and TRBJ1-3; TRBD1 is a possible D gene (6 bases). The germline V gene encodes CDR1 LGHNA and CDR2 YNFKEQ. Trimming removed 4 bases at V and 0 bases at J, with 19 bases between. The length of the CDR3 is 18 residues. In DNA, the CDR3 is TGTGCCAGCAGCCCACGCTTAACCGCCAGGGGCTCTGGAAACACCATATATTTT. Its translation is CASSPRLTARGSGNTIYF.

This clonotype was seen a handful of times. CDR3 amino acids: CAISEDSPYEQYF. DNA for the CDR3: TGTGCCATCAGTGAGGACAGCCCCTACGAGCAGTACTTC. This chain uses TRBV10-3 with TRBJ2-7; a weak D match, TRBD1 (5 bases). Germline CDR1 is ENHRY and CDR2 is SYGVKD. V gave up 2 bases and J gave up 2 bases, with 7 bases separating them. The CDR3 sequence is 13 residues long.

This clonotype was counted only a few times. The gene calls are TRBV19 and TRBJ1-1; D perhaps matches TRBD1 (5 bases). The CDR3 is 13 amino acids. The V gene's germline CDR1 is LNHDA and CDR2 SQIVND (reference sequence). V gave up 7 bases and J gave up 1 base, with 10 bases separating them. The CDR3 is CASNFGGNTEAFF. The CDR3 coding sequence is TGTGCCAGTAACTTCGGGGGGAACACTGAAGCTTTCTTT.

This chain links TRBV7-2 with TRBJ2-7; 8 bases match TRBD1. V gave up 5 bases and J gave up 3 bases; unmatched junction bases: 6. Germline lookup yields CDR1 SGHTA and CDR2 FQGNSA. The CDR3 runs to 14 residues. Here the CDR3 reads CASSQDRGDYEQYF. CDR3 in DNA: TGTGCCAGCAGCCAAGACAGGGGTGACTACGAGCAGTACTTC.

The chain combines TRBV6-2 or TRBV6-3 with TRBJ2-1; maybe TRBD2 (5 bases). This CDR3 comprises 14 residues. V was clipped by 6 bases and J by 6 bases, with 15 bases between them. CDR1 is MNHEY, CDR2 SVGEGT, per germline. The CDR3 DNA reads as TGTGCCAGCAGCTCAGACGACTACGTCAATGAGCAGTTCTTC. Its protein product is CASSSDDYVNEQFF.

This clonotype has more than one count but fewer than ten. CDR3 sequence reads: CASSYGPENGYTF. CDR3 coding DNA: TGTGCCAGCAGTTACGGTCCAGAGAATGGCTACACCTTC. The V and J genes are TRBV6-5 and TRBJ1-2; D not resolved. From germline, CDR1 is MNHEY and CDR2 SVGAGI. V was shortened by 2 bases and J by 6 bases, with 10 bases between the two germline ends. The CDR3 has 13 amino acids.

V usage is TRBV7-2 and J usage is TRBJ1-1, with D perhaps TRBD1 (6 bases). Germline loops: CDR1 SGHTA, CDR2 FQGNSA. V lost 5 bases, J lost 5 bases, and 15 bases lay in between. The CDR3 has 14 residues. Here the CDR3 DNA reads TGTGCCAGCAGCCCGGAGGGGGGTAGGACTGAAGCTTTCTTT. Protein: CASSPEGGRTEAFF.

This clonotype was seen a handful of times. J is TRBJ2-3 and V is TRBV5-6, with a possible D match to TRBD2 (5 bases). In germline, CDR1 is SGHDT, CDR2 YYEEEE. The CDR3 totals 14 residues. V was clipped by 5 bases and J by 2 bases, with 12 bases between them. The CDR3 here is CASSWSGYTDTQYF. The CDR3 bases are TGTGCCAGCAGTTGGAGCGGATACACAGATACGCAGTATTTT.

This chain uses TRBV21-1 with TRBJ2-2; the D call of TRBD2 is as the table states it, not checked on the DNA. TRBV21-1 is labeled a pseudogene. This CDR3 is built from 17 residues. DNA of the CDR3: TGTGCCAGCAGCAAACTAGCGGGAGGAAAAGACACCGGGGAGCTGTTTTTT. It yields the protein CASSKLAGGKDTGELFF.

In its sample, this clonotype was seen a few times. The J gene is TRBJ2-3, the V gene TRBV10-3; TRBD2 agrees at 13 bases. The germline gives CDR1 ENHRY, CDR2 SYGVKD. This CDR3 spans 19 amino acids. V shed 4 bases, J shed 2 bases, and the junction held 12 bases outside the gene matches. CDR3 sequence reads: CAISAPETSGRTYTDTQYF. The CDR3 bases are TGTGCCATCAGTGCCCCCGAGACTAGCGGGAGGACCTACACAGATACGCAGTATTTT.

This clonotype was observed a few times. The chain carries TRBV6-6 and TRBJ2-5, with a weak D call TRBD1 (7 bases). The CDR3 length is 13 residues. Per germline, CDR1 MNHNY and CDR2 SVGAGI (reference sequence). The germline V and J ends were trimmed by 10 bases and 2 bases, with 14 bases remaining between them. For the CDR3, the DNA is TGTGCCACCGCGGGACAGCCTCAAGAGACCCAGTACTTC. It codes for CATAGQPQETQYF.